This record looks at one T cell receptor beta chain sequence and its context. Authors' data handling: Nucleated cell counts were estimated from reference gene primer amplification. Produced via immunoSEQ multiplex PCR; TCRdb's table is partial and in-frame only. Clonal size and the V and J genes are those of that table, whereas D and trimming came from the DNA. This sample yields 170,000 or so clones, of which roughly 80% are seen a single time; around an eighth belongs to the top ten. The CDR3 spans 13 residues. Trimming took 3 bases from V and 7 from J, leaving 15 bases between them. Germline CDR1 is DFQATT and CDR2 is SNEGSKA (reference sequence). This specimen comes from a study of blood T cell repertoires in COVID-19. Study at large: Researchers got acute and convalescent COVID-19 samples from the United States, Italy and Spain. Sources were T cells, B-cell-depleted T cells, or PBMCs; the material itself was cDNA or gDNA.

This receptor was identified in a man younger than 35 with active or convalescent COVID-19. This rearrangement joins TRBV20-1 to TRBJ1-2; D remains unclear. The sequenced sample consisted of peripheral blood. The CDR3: CSASAIQRGGYTF. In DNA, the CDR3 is TGCAGTGCTAGTGCGATCCAACGGGGTGGCTACACCTTC.